Given below is one TCR beta chain in context. Without the conserved terminal phenylalanine or tryptophan, this CDR3 likely stems from a read error. The sample is drawn from a study of spatial heterogeneity in lung cancer. Stated time point: sample taken at primary tumor resection. Tumor, nontumor lung or frozen PBMC supplied whole RNA that was sequenced unsorted. The CDR3 has 16 residues. Germline V gene data show CDR1 as PRHDT and CDR2 as FYEKMQ (reference sequence). V was clipped by 5 bases and J by 7 bases; unmatched bases: 14. MiXCR was run by TCRdb on the 5' RACE reads, yielding one entry per CDR3 protein. This table holds approximately 40,000 distinct CDR3 sequences, 5.2% found once.

This material consisted of PBMCs, taken at surgery. The genes are TRBV13 and TRBJ2-1; TRBD1 matches 7 bases. The TCR was taken from a female donor with early-stage non-small cell lung cancer. CDR3: CASSGSDRVWGNEQFI. CDR3 DNA: TGTGCCAGCAGCGGGTCTGACAGGGTTTGGGGGAATGAGCAGTTCATC.